The sequence of this T cell receptor beta chain was determined in a study of early T cells in non-severe SARS-CoV-2 infection. Study in general: The authors sequenced bulk RNA from unsorted whole blood, leaving chains unpaired. Points from the study as a whole: Missing private and CD4 specificities, VDJdb matching favored anti-spike CD8 responses.

The table lists this clonotype with many counts. As yet, its antigen is unknown. The TCR library protocol attached unique molecular identifiers to the individual cDNA molecules. One entry per CDR3 protein, called by TCRdb with MiXCR from the 5' RACE reads. There are tens of thousands of distinct CDR3 sequences in the sample; around 9.3% occur only once, and about 4.4% lies in the top ten. The CDR3 loop spans 14 amino acids. V was trimmed by 2 bases and J by 4 bases, leaving 12 bases between them. From germline, CDR1 is MNHNY and CDR2 SVGAGI (reference sequence). The sequence came from an adult who was a healthcare worker with PCR-confirmed SARS-CoV-2 infection or an uninfected control (not recorded which). The J gene is TRBJ2-7, the V gene TRBV6-6; no clear D gene. Input material: whole blood. CDR3 protein: CASSYVPETYEQYF. In nucleotides, the CDR3 is TGTGCCAGCAGTTACGTTCCAGAGACTTACGAGCAGTACTTC.